This T cell receptor beta chain was found in a study of T cells after posttransplantation cyclophosphamide (dated by TCRdb to 2016 to 2018). Describing the broader study: Using TRB sequencing, the study followed how the T cell repertoire rebuilt after myeloablative bone marrow transplantation with posttransplantation cyclophosphamide given as GVHD prophylaxis. Public TRB sequences were checked against a database of over 3,500 sequences associated with responses to pathogens, tumor antigens, self-antigens and alloantigens. Blood from every one of the 30 to 40 PTCy patients who had 1-year posttransplant specimens underwent TRB sequencing. Antigen receptor sequencing covered samples from a few dozen PTCy-treated patients and over 15 of their related bone marrow donors. Because TRA and TRB clonality were tightly correlated in 8 or 9 samples, subsequent TCR analyses were focused on TRB only. TRB sequencing was also done on up to 3 additional blood samples from 2 to 5.2 years after transplant in 3 patients, and on pretransplant blood from several patients.

Peripheral blood samples were provided by related bone marrow donors on the day of marrow donation. Peripheral blood and bone marrow mononuclear cells were isolated by Ficoll-Hypaque density centrifugation and were cryopreserved. Results and caveats for the whole study, not just this receptor: Donor-recipient similarity was low at 1-2 months but rose over the first year, and later blood repertoires were often dominated by donor CD8+ memory clones. Across about 49 patients, TRB clonality was highly associated with recipient CMV seropositivity and CMV reactivation, and PTCy diversity was similar to diversity in CNI/methotrexate controls. The TRB repertoires of T cells infiltrating skin or the GI tract showed only limited overlap with the TRB repertoires found in blood.

For this clone: This receptor's antigen is unknown. No clone much larger than this one lies a single base away; base qualities are absent.

Genomic DNA was used for TRB sequencing, which was performed with the immunoSEQ assay at survey resolution or with the hsTCRB kit. As for how the authors treated the data: The immunoSEQ software handled initial read processing, and the LymphoSeq R package was used for repertoire analyses. Clonality was calculated as 1 minus normalized Shannon entropy, and the Gini coefficient was also calculated for each TRB dataset. To infer phenotypes in unsorted samples, TRB sequences from sorted subsets of the recipient or donor were mapped onto unsorted samples from the same recipient. TCRdb mirrors the immuneACCESS table, restricted to in-frame sequences. Some clones are absent from its copies; in checked studies, under half trace to an unresolved V gene, and the reason for the others is unknown. V, J and clone size reflect that table, while D and trimming were determined from the DNA. The sample yields about 47,000 clones; roughly 93% were counted once. The ten largest clones capture around 3% of the sample.

Measured from the cysteine to the phenylalanine, the CDR3 is 15 residues long. Solely the CDR3 DNA is kept, with 45 bases framed from the first base. Sequences MGHRA (CDR1) and YSYEKL (CDR2) are obtained from the germline V gene. The sequence joins TRBV4-1 to TRBJ2-5, with the D gene not confidently named. The end of the DNA is better explained by TRBJ2-7, so the J call may be wrong. The sequenced material came from PBMCs. This receptor was taken from a woman between 45 and 60 years old in good health and a related stem cell transplant donor. The sequence in DNA is TGCGCCAGCAGCCAAGATAACTGGAGCTCCTACGAGCAGTACTTC. This encodes CASSQDNWSSYEQYF.